These 3 T cell receptor beta chains were sequenced from one sample in a study of blood T cell repertoires in COVID-19. TCRdb keeps only in-frame clones here, not all; method: immunoSEQ multiplex PCR. The sample contains 89,000 or so clones, about 95% of which appear only once. The sequenced material came from peripheral blood. These receptors were obtained from a human donor with active COVID-19. The donor label of this sample is uncertain.

The chain has TRBV5-1 and TRBJ2-3; possible D gene TRBD2, 5 bases. The CDR3 loop spans 12 amino acids. Germline values: CDR1 SGHRS, CDR2 YFSETQ. V was clipped by 7 bases and J by 6 bases, with 12 bases between them. CDR3 nucleotides: TGCGCCAGCGGTACAAGGGAGGATACGCAGTATTTT. It is translated as CASGTREDTQYF.

The chain combines TRBV15 with TRBJ1-1; D possibly corresponds to TRBD1 (6 bases). The CDR3 length is 13 residues. Germline V gives CDR1 LNHNV, CDR2 YYDKDF (reference sequence). V was clipped by 0 bases and J by 8 bases, with 10 bases between them. CDR3 in DNA: TGTGCCACCAGCAGAGATTCTACAGGGGAAGCTTTCTTT. Its protein is CATSRDSTGEAFF.

J is TRBJ2-7 and V is TRBV5-4; a possible D gene is TRBD1 (5 bases). The CDR3 runs to 13 residues. V was pared by 2 bases and J by 4 bases, with 10 bases between. Germline CDR1 reads SGHNT; CDR2 reads YYREEE (reference sequence). The CDR3 DNA reads TGTGCCAGCAGCTTTGGGGCAGTTTACGAGCAGTACTTC. Its translation is CASSFGAVYEQYF.